A single sample is the source of the 6 T cell receptor beta chains below, sequenced in a study of yellow fever vaccine responses in identical twins. From the RT-PCR reads, TCRdb called clonotypes with MiXCR, one entry per CDR3 protein. In the table there are about 3,000 distinct CDR3 sequences, approximately 86% of which are singletons. Source: T cells from blood (PBMCs), unsorted or a sorted subset (not recorded which), taken before or after yellow fever vaccination (not recorded which). All receptors come from a woman aged 18-30 years who received the yellow fever vaccine.

In this sample, this clonotype turned up a few times. The CDR3 region is CARTGSGNTIYF. The CDR3 bases are TGCGCCAGAACAGGGTCAGGAAACACCATATATTTT. The genes are TRBV23-1 and TRBJ1-3, with D possibly TRBD1 on 6 matching bases. TRBV23-1 is treated as an ORF (open reading frame) with a function not yet certain. This CDR3 contains 12 residues. V lost 9 bases, J lost 4 bases, and 10 bases lay in between.

The rearrangement uses TRBV20-1 and TRBJ2-7; no firm D call. This CDR3 is built from 14 residues. Trimming removed 1 base at V and 0 bases at J, with 10 bases between. The germline CDR1 and CDR2 sequences are DFQATT and SNEGSKA (reference sequence). The CDR3 here is CSARVSHSSYEQYF. The CDR3 nucleotides read TGCAGTGCTAGAGTTAGCCACAGCTCCTACGAGCAGTACTTC.

This rearrangement joins TRBV4-1 to TRBJ2-7, with unresolved D. Germline CDR1 and CDR2: MGHRA and YSYEKL. Deletions cut 0 bases from V and 0 bases from J, with 6 bases between. CDR3 size: 14 residues. The CDR3 nucleotides are TGCGCCAGCAGCCAAGAAAGGACCTCCTACGAGCAGTACTTC. Its translation is CASSQERTSYEQYF.

A single count supports this clonotype. J is TRBJ2-1 and V is TRBV11-1, with D maybe TRBD2 (5 bases). Trimming stripped 3 bases from V and 4 bases from J, with 13 bases between. Germline V gene data show CDR1 as SGHAT and CDR2 as FQDESV (reference sequence). The CDR3 extends over 15 amino acids. The CDR3, as DNA: TGTGCCAGCAGCTTTTCCAGCGGAGATTACAATGAGCAGTTCTTC. It specifies CASSFSSGDYNEQFF.

V and J are TRBV11-2 and TRBJ2-7, with D uncertain. CDR3 length: 16 amino acids. Between the trimmed V and J ends, which lost 5 bases and 2 bases, there was a span of 19 bases. Germline-derived CDR1 and CDR2 are SGHAT and FQNNGV. The CDR3 protein is CASSPVLSGLPYEQYF. The CDR3 DNA is TGTGCCAGCAGCCCAGTTTTGTCAGGTTTACCCTACGAGCAGTACTTC.

The V and J genes are TRBV29-1 and TRBJ2-7, with TRBD1 matching 10 bases. CDR3 size: 12 residues. From germline, CDR1 is SQVTM and CDR2 ANQGSEA. J was trimmed by 6 bases and V by 7 bases; bases with no gene match: 6. As DNA, the CDR3 is TGCAGCGCGGGACAGGGGCTCCTCGAGCAGTACTTC. Protein sequence: CSAGQGLLEQYF.